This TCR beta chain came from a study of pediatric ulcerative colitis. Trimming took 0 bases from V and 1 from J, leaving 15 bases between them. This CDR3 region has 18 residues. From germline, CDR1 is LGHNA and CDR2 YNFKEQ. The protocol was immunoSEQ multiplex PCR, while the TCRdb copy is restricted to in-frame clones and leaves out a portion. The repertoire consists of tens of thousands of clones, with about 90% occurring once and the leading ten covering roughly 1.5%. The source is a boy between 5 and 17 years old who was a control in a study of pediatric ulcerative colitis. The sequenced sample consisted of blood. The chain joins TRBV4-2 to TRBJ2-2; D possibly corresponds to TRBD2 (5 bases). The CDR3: CASSQDFEGTQNTGELFF. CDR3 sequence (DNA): TGTGCCAGCAGCCAAGATTTCGAGGGAACCCAGAACACCGGGGAGCTGTTTTTT.